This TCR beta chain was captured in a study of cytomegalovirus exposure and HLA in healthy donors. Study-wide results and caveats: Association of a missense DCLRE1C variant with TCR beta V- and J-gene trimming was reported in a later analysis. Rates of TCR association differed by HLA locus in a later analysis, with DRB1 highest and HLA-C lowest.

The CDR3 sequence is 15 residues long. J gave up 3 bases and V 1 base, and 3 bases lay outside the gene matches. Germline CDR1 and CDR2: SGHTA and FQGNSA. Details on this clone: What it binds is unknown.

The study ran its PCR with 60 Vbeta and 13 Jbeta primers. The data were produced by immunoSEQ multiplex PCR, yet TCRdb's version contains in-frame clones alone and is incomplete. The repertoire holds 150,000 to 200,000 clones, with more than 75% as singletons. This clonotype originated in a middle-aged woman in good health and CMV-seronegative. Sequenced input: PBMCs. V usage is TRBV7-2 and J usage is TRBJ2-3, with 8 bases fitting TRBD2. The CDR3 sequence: CASSLGTSPTDTQYF. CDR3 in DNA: TGTGCCAGCAGCTTAGGGACTAGCCCAACAGATACGCAGTATTTT.